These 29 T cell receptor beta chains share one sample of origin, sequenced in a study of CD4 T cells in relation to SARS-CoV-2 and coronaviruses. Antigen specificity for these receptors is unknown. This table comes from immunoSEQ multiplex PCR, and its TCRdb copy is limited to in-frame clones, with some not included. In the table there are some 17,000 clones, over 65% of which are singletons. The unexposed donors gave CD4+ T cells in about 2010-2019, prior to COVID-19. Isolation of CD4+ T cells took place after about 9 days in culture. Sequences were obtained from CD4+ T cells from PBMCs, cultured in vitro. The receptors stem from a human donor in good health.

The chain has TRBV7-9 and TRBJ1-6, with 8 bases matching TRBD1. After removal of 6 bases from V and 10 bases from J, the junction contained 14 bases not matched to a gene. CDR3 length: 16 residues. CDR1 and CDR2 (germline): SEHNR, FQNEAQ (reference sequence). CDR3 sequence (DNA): TGTGCCAGCAGACCCCAGACAGGGGATTTGGGATCACCCCTCCACTTT. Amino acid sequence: CASRPQTGDLGSPLHF.

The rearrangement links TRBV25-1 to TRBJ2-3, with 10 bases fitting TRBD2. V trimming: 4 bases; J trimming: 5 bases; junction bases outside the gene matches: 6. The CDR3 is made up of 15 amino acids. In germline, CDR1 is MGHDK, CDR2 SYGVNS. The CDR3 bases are TGTGCCAGCAGTGCCAGCGGGAGGGCAAAAGATACGCAGTATTTT. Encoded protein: CASSASGRAKDTQYF.

The CDR3 loop is CSASLSTSGSYEQYF. The DNA for the CDR3 is TGCAGTGCTAGTCTATCTACTAGCGGGTCCTACGAGCAGTACTTC. The chain uses TRBV20-1 and TRBJ2-7, with 9 nucleotides matching TRBD2. The germline CDR1 and CDR2 sequences are DFQATT and SNEGSKA (reference sequence). The CDR3 has 15 residues. Trimming removed 3 bases from V and 1 base from J; junction bases left unmatched: 7.

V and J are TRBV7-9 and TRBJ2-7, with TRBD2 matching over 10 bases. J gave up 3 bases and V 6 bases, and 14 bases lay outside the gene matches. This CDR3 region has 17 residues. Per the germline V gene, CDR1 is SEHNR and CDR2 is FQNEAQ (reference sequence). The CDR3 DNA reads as TGTGCCAGCAGGCCCAACGTGGCTAGCGGGAGAGACTACGAGCAGTACTTC. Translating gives CASRPNVASGRDYEQYF.

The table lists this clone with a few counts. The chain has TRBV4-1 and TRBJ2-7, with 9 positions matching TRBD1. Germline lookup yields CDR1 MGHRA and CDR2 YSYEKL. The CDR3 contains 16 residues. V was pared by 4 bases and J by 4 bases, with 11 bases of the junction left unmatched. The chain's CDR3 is CASSPPRGQGNYEQYF. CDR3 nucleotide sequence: TGCGCCAGCAGCCCCCCACGGGGACAGGGAAATTACGAGCAGTACTTC.

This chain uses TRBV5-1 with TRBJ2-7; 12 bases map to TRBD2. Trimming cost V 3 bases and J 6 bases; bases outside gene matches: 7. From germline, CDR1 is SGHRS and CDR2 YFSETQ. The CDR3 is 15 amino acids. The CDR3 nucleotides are TGCGCCAGCAGCTCCTCCCCTAGCGGGAGGGTCGAGCAGTACTTC. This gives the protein CASSSSPSGRVEQYF.

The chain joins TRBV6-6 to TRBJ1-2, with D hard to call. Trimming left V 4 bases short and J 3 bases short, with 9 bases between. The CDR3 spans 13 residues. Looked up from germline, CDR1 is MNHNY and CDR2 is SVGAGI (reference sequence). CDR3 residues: CASSSLDHYGYTF. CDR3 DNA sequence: TGTGCCAGCAGTTCCCTGGACCACTATGGCTACACCTTC.

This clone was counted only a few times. The CDR3 loop reads CASSRGTSGSLADEQFF. Written as DNA, the CDR3 is TGTGCCAGCAGTAGGGGGACTAGCGGGAGTTTGGCCGATGAGCAGTTCTTC. V gene TRBV25-1 combines with J gene TRBJ2-1; 14 nucleotides agree with TRBD2. Germline V lookup: CDR1 MGHDK, CDR2 SYGVNS. V lost 5 bases and J lost 8; bases outside the gene matches: 11. This CDR3 is 17 amino acids long.

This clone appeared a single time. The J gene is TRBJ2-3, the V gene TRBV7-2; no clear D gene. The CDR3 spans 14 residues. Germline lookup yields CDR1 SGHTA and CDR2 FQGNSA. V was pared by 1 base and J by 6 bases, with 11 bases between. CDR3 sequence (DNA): TGTGCCAGCAGCTTAGTTATCGTCCGGGATACGCAGTATTTT. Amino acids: CASSLVIVRDTQYF.

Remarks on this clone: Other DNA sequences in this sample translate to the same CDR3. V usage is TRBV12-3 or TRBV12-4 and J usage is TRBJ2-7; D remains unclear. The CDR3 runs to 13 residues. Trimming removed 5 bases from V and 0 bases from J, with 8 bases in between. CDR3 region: CASSSSSSYEQYF. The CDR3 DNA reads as TGTGCCAGCAGTAGTTCGAGCTCCTACGAGCAGTACTTC.

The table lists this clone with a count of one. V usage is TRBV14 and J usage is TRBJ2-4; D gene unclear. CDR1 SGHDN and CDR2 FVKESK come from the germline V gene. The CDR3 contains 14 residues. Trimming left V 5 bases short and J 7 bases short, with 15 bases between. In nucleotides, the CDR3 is TGTGCCAGCAGCTCCCAGCCCCTCCCTAACATTCAGTACTTC. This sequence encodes CASSSQPLPNIQYF.

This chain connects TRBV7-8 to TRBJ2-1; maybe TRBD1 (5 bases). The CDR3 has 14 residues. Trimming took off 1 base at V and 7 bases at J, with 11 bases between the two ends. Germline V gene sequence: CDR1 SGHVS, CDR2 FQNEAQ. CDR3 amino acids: CASSLVDSYNEQFF. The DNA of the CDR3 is TGTGCCAGCAGCTTAGTTGACAGTTATAATGAGCAGTTCTTC.

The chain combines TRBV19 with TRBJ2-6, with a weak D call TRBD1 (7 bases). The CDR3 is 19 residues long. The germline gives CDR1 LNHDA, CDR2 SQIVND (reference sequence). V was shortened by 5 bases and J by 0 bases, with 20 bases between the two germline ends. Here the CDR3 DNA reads TGTGCCAGTAGTTTGTACCTTGGAGGGGGCAACTCTGGGGCCAACGTCCTGACTTTC. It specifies CASSLYLGGGNSGANVLTF.

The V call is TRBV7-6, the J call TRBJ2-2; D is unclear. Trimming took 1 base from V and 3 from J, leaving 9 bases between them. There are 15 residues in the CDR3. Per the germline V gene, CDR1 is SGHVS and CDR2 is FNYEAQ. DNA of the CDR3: TGTGCCAGCAGCTTAGTTGGCAGCTACACCGGGGAGCTGTTTTTT. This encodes CASSLVGSYTGELFF. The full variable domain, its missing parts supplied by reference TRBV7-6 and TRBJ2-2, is GAGVSQSPRYKVTKRGQDVALRCDPISGHVSLYWYRQALGQGPEFLTYFNYEAQQDKSGLPNDRFSAERPEGSISTLTIQRTEQRDSAMYRCASSLVGSYTGELFFGEGSRLTVL.

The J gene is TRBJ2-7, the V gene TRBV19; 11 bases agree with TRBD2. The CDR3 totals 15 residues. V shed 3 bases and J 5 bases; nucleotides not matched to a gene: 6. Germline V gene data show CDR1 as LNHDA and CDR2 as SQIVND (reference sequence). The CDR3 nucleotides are TGTGCCAGTAGTATCGGTAGCGGGAGGGGGAACGAGCAGTACTTC. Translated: CASSIGSGRGNEQYF.

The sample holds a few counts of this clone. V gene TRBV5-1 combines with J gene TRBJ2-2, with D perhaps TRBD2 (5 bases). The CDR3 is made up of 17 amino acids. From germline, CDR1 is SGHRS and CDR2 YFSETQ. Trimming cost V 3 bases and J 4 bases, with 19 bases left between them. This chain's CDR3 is CASSYGRPSFGTGELFF. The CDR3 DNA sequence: TGCGCCAGCAGCTACGGCCGCCCTAGCTTTGGCACCGGGGAGCTGTTTTTT.

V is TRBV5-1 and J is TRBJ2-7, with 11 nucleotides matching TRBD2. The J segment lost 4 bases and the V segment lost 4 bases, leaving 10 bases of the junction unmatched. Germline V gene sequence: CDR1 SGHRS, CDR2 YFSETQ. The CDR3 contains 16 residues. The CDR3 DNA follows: TGCGCCAGCAGCACCAGAGAGACTAGCGGGGCATACGAGCAGTACTTC. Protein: CASSTRETSGAYEQYF.

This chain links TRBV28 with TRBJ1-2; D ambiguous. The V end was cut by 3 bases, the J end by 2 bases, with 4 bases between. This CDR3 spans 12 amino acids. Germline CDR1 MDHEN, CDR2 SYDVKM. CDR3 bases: TGTGCCAGCAGTTTCCAGAACTATGGCTACACCTTC. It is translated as CASSFQNYGYTF.

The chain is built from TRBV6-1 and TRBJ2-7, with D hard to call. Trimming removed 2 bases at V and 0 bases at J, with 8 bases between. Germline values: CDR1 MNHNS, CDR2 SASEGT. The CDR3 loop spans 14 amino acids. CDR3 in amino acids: CASSELRNSYEQYF. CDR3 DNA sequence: TGTGCCAGCAGTGAATTACGGAACTCCTACGAGCAGTACTTC.

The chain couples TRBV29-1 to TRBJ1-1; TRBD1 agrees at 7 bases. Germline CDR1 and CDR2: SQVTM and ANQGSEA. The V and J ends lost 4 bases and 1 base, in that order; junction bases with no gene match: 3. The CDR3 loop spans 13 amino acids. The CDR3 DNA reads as TGCAGCGTTGTTCGACAGGGGAACACTGAAGCTTTCTTT. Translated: CSVVRQGNTEAFF. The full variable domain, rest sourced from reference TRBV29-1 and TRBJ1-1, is SAVISQKPSRDICQRGTSLTIQCQVDSQVTMMFWYRQQPGQSLTLIATANQGSEATYESGFVIDKFPISRPNLTFSTLTVSNMSPEDSSIYLCSVVRQGNTEAFFGQGTRLTVV.

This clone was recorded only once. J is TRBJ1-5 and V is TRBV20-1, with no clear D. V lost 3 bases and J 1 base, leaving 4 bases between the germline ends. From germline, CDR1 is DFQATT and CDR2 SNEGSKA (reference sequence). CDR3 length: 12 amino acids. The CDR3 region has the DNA TGCAGTGCTAGTTCCAGCAATCAGCCCCAGCATTTT. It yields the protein CSASSSNQPQHF.

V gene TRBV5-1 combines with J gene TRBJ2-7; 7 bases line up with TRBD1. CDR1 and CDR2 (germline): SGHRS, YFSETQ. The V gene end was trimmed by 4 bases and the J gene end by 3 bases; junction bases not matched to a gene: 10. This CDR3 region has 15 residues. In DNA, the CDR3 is TGCGCCAGCAGCGTTAAAGGGGGCCTTCTCTACGAGCAGTACTTC. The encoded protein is CASSVKGGLLYEQYF.

CDR3 coding DNA: TGTGCCAGCAGTATAACCGGGACTAGTAATCAGTTCTTC. Residues: CASSITGTSNQFF. The gene calls are TRBV27 and TRBJ2-1; 8 bases fit TRBD2. From germline, CDR1 is MNHEY and CDR2 SMNVEV (reference sequence). The CDR3 is 13 residues long. The V and J ends lost 5 bases and 13 bases, in that order; junction bases with no gene match: 10.

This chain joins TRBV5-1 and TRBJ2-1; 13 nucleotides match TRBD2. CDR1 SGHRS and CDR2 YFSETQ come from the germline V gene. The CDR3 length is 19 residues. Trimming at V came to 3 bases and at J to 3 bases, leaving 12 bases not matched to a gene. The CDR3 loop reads CASSSRWTSGRGFYNEQFF. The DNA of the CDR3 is TGCGCCAGCAGCTCCAGGTGGACTAGCGGGAGAGGTTTCTACAATGAGCAGTTCTTC.

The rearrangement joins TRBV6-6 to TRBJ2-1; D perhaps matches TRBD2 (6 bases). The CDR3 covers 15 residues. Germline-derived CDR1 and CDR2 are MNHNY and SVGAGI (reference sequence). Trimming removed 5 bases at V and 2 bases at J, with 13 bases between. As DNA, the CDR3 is TGTGCCAGCAGTCTGGGGGGAGGCACCTACAATGAGCAGTTCTTC. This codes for CASSLGGGTYNEQFF.

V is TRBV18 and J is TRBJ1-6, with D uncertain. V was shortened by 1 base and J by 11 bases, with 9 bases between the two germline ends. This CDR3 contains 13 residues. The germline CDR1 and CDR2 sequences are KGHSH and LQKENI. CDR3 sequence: CASSPQGLPPLHF. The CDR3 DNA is TGTGCCAGCTCACCACAGGGCCTTCCACCCCTCCACTTT.

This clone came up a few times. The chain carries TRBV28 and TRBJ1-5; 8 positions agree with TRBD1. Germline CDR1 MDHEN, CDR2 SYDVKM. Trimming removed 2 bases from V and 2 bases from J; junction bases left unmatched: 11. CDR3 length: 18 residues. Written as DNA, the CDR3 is TGTGCCAGCAGTTTACCCGCGCTTCAGGGGGCAGGCAATCAGCCCCAGCATTTT. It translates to CASSLPALQGAGNQPQHF.

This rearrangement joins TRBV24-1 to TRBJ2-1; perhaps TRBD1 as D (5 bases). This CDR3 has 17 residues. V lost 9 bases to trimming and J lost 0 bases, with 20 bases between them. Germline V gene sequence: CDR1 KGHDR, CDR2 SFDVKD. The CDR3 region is CATGNGFQGGSYNEQFF. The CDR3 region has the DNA TGTGCCACCGGCAACGGGTTCCAGGGCGGCTCCTACAATGAGCAGTTCTTC.

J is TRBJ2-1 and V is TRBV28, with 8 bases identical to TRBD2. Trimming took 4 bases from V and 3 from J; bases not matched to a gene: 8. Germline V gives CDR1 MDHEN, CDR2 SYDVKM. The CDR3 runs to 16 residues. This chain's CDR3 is CASSSPAGGFYNEQFF. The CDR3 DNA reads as TGTGCCAGCAGTTCCCCCGCGGGAGGATTCTACAATGAGCAGTTCTTC.